The subject of this entry is one T cell receptor (beta chain). Ten or more counts support this clonotype. Its target antigen remains unknown. No much larger clone is present one base from it, and per-base qualities are unavailable. This specimen belongs to a study of blood T cells in healthy people across ages (dated by TCRdb to between 2015 and 2016). Describing the broader study: In model experiments, template switching captured roughly one uniquely barcoded TCR beta cDNA molecule for every two T cells. Age-related changes in TCR beta repertoire diversity were measured in the study by deep sequencing normalized with unique cDNA molecular identifiers. The donors were divided into four age groups: young (average 16 years), middle-aged (approximately 41), aged (about 61) and long-lived (about 90). To avoid experimental bias, donors of different ages were spread randomly across the sequencing lanes. For two donors (one aged 18 to 30 and one aged 80 or older), the study analyzed two additional independent replicas of 1 million unique cDNA reads from the same blood draw.

Systemically healthy Caucasian individuals from Russia, 35 to 50 in total and aged about 6 to 95 years, were included as donors. Around 10 milliliters of peripheral blood were drawn from each donor into EDTA-treated Vacutainer tubes. Ficoll-Paque density-gradient centrifugation was used to isolate PBMCs, with at least 6 million obtained per sample. Total RNA was extracted from PBMCs with Trizol reagent, with at least 6 micrograms obtained per sample. For every donor, flow cytometry on a PBMC aliquot measured the percentage of naive CD45RAhigh/CD27high T cells. The library was made by 5' RACE. The listed sequencing device is Illumina HiSeq 2500. A second about 7 to 12 cycle PCR used a sample-barcoded 5' primer and a J-beta primer mix. A unique molecular identifier was introduced onto each TCR beta cDNA molecule by a template-switch 5' adaptor carrying 12 random nucleotides. Each sample yielded at least 3 million CDR3-containing paired-end reads. First-strand cDNA synthesis was performed from all RNA using the Mint cDNA synthesis kit, with priming by a TRBC-specific oligonucleotide. After uracil-DNA glycosylase treatment, a first 18-cycle PCR used universal primers M1SS and BC2_uni_R on all cDNA. The source study handled its data this way. Normalization of each sample was performed by random selection of 1 million high-quality reads, each carrying a distinct molecular identifier. Reads sharing molecular identifiers were discarded rather than binned into consensus sequences. MiTCR, run with a Q25 quality threshold and the strictest error-elimination algorithm, handled CDR3 identification, clonotype clustering and error correction. A nonparametric unseen species model using Euler transformation provided a lower-bound estimate of total TCR beta diversity. TCRdb reworked the public reads: Q25 trimming with fastp, MiXCR clone assembly, productive beta chains retained. CDR3 protein duplicates are merged, each entry listing the most common genes and DNA. TCRdb, rather than the study authors, made the V and J calls. This sample is represented by about 580,000 distinct CDR3 sequences; 45% to 55% of them were singletons. Around 23% of the sample comes from the top ten.

Overall study outcomes, separate from this receptor: Because profiling used bulk unsorted PBMCs, naive and antigen-experienced compartments could not be compared conclusively. Observed TCR beta diversity per million T cells fell roughly linearly with age, and a significant reduction was already apparent by age around 40. Estimates of total diversity based on one million sequenced T cells were considered lower bounds and underestimates. Donor CMV infection status was unknown, potentially confounding age-related changes in expanded clonotypes. Observed TCR beta diversity correlated strongly with the percentage of naive T cells measured by flow cytometry. The long-lived group showed more naive CD4+ T cells, fewer expanded clones and increased TCR diversity than the aged group, suggesting age selection.

Trimming takes 3 bases off V and 2 bases off J; junction bases not matched to a gene: 4. Reading the germline V gene gives CDR1 SGHRS and CDR2 YFSETQ. From the cysteine up to the phenylalanine, the CDR3 has a length of 14 residues. Solely the CDR3 DNA is kept, with 42 bases framed from the first base. The sample taken for sequencing was blood. The receptor's source is a man older than 75 in good health. The chain couples TRBV5-1 to TRBJ2-7, and TRBD1 matches 8 of the central bases. The CDR3 protein is CASSSGQGTYEQYF. The DNA sequence is as follows: TGCGCCAGCAGCTCCGGACAGGGTACCTACGAGCAGTACTTC.